The sequence of this T cell receptor (beta chain) was determined in a study of regulatory T cells in long-lasting Graves disease. Whole-study context: The criterion for persistent Graves' disease was over 5 years of antithyroid drugs with positive TSH receptor antibodies. Notes on the study in general: Persistent cases of Graves' showed reduced TCR diversity relative to newly diagnosed patients. Persistent disease was characterized by preferential usage of TRBV28, TRBJ1-2 and TRBJ2-5.

Sample time point: persistent/refractory GD, antithyroid drugs over 5 years with positive TRAb. From RNA extracted from PBMCs, the TCR library was made. The patient group derived from an endocrinology department in Xi'an, China. The CDR3 spans 13 residues. V was clipped by 3 bases and J by 7 bases, with 9 bases between them. The germline V gene has CDR1 KGHSH and CDR2 LQKENI. At least ten counts were recorded for this clonotype. The target antigen is unknown. Both iRepertoire HTBI primers and Arm-PCR of CDR3 regions were used to build the TCR beta libraries. TCRdb reprocessed the multiplex PCR reads via MiXCR and lists one record per CDR3 protein. Of over 650,000 distinct CDR3 sequences detected, 25% to 30% appear once; the ten largest clones hold about 40%.

The V and J genes are TRBV18 and TRBJ1-4; D is unclear. The TCR sequence derives from a female donor with Graves disease. This specimen was peripheral blood mononuclear cells (PBMCs), taken when the disease was refractory, from a patient treated with antithyroid drugs. Here the CDR3 reads CASSPTESEKLFF. DNA for the CDR3: TGTGCCAGCTCACCGACTGAAAGTGAAAAACTGTTTTTT.